The 20 T cell receptor beta chains below all came from one sample that was sequenced in a study of shared clonotypes between healthy human individuals. The naive CD8 fraction comprised CD45RO-negative cells positively selected for CCR7 and excluded terminally differentiated effector memory CD45RA+ cells. Profiled with immunoSEQ multiplex PCR; TCRdb holds only in-frame clones, not every one. The repertoire has a few million clones, 80% to 95% of them found once; the top ten carry about 1.6%. The sequencing input was naive CD8+ T cells from PBMCs. These receptors came from a man aged 18 to 30 in good health. Some clones in this sample may be carry-over from other donors' samples.

A note on this clone: Other DNA sequences in the same sample also yield this CDR3. V is TRBV19 and J is TRBJ2-2; D unresolved. This CDR3 region has 13 residues. V was trimmed by 3 bases and J by 11 bases, leaving 13 bases between them. CDR1 and CDR2 from the germline V gene are LNHDA and SQIVND (reference sequence). CDR3 in amino acids: CASSIGRPGELFF. The CDR3 DNA reads TGTGCCAGTAGTATCGGTCGCCCGGGTGAGCTGTTTTTT.

This chain connects TRBV28 to TRBJ2-7; TRBD2 agrees at 11 bases. The germline V gene has CDR1 MDHEN and CDR2 SYDVKM. With 5 bases clipped from V and 2 bases from J, the junction kept 5 bases outside the gene matches. The CDR3 extends over 15 amino acids. CDR3 in amino acids: CASSISTSGTYEQYF. The CDR3 DNA reads TGTGCCAGCAGTATCTCGACTAGCGGGACCTACGAGCAGTACTTC.

The V and J genes are TRBV27 and TRBJ2-7; 8 positions agree with TRBD1. Germline trimming cut 5 bases from V and 5 bases from J; bases unmatched to any gene: 8. Germline lookup yields CDR1 MNHEY and CDR2 SMNVEV (reference sequence). CDR3 length: 14 residues. Written as DNA, the CDR3 is TGTGCCAGCAGTCCCTGGACAGGGAATGACGAGCAGTACTTC. It yields the protein CASSPWTGNDEQYF.

This chain joins TRBV29-1 and TRBJ1-2, with D tentatively TRBD1 (5 bases). Per germline, CDR1 SQVTM and CDR2 ANQGSEA. This CDR3 region has 24 residues. V was pared by 0 bases and J by 2 bases, with 40 bases between. CDR3 nucleotide sequence: TGCAGCGTTGAAGATACCGTGGACGGGACGGCGGTCCACCTTGGAAGGACCGTAAACTATGGCTACACCTTC. Translated: CSVEDTVDGTAVHLGRTVNYGYTF.

The V call is TRBV5-5, the J call TRBJ2-1, with a weak D call TRBD1 (5 bases). CDR3 size: 16 residues. Germline CDR1 SGHKS, CDR2 YYEKEE (reference sequence). Trimming shortened V by 4 bases and J by 0 bases, and 14 bases separated the two germline ends. The CDR3 DNA follows: TGTGCCAGCAGCCAAGAGACAGCCAGCTCCTACAATGAGCAGTTCTTC. Its protein is CASSQETASSYNEQFF.

Here the CDR3 reads CASRATVGAGQPQHF. Here the CDR3 DNA reads TGTGCCAGCAGGGCCACAGTAGGGGCTGGTCAGCCCCAGCATTTT. The chain is built from TRBV2 and TRBJ1-5; D is perhaps TRBD1 (5 bases). The CDR3 length is 15 residues. Germline V gives CDR1 SNHLY, CDR2 FYNNEI. Trimming shortened V by 6 bases and J by 6 bases, and 18 bases separated the two germline ends.

The chain combines TRBV7-9 with TRBJ2-1, with a weak D call TRBD1 (6 bases). CDR1 and CDR2 from the germline V gene are SEHNR and FQNEAQ (reference sequence). The length of the CDR3 is 14 residues. V dropped 4 bases and J dropped 7 bases, with 14 bases sitting between them. The CDR3 protein is CASSSTGRRNEQFF. CDR3 bases: TGTGCCAGCAGCTCTACAGGGCGCAGGAATGAGCAGTTCTTC.

This chain links TRBV28 with TRBJ2-2; possible D gene TRBD2, 6 bases. Trimming stripped 3 bases from V and 6 bases from J, with 14 bases between. CDR1 and CDR2 from the germline V gene are MDHEN and SYDVKM. The CDR3 extends over 15 amino acids. CDR3 DNA: TGTGCCAGCAGTTTCGGGGGTCTAGAGGCCGGGGAGCTGTTTTTT. Translation gives CASSFGGLEAGELFF.

The V and J genes are TRBV19 and TRBJ2-4; perhaps TRBD2 as D (5 bases). Germline-derived CDR1 and CDR2 are LNHDA and SQIVND (reference sequence). The CDR3 length is 16 residues. Between the trimmed V and J ends, which lost 6 bases and 7 bases, there was a span of 22 bases. The CDR3 protein is CASSPPFGRAVNIQYF. The CDR3 DNA is TGTGCCAGTAGCCCTCCGTTCGGGCGGGCGGTGAACATTCAGTACTTC. Using reference TRBV19 and TRBJ2-4 for the parts outside the CDR3, the full variable domain is DGGITQSPKYLFRKEGQNVTLSCEQNLNHDAMYWYRQDPGQGLRLIYYSQIVNDFQKGDIAEGYSVSREKKESFPLTVTSAQKNPTAFYLCASSPPFGRAVNIQYFGAGTRLSVL.

This clone appeared a single time. CDR3: CASSRRDHYGYTF. The CDR3 DNA follows: TGTGCCAGCAGCCGGAGGGACCACTATGGCTACACCTTC. The V call is TRBV11-2, the J call TRBJ1-2, with a tentative D call TRBD1 (5 bases). Deletions cut 5 bases from V and 3 bases from J, with 10 bases between. This CDR3 is built from 13 residues. Per germline, CDR1 SGHAT and CDR2 FQNNGV.

The chain combines TRBV29-1 with TRBJ2-7, with 11 positions matching TRBD2. This CDR3 has 16 residues. The ends lost 6 bases at V and 0 bases at J; junction bases unmatched: 10. Per the germline V gene, CDR1 is SQVTM and CDR2 is ANQGSEA. CDR3 sequence: CSVGPGLAVSSYEQYF. The CDR3 region has the DNA TGCAGCGTGGGGCCGGGACTAGCGGTGAGCTCCTACGAGCAGTACTTC.

The chain uses TRBV4-1 and TRBJ1-4; D uncertain. The CDR3 has 16 amino acids. Trimming left V 2 bases short and J 0 bases short, with 10 bases between. In germline, CDR1 is MGHRA, CDR2 YSYEKL. CDR3 protein: CASSQLLRATNEKLFF. The CDR3 DNA is TGCGCCAGCAGCCAACTATTGCGCGCAACTAATGAAAAACTGTTTTTT.

V is TRBV7-8 and J is TRBJ1-4, with 10 bases identical to TRBD1. CDR3 length: 15 amino acids. Germline V gene lookup returns CDR1 SGHVS and CDR2 FQNEAQ. Trimming removed 5 bases from V and 4 bases from J; junction bases left unmatched: 4. The CDR3 sequence: CASSVGQGVNEKLFF. The CDR3 DNA is TGTGCCAGCAGCGTAGGACAGGGGGTTAATGAAAAACTGTTTTTT.

Concerning this clone: Distinct nucleotide sequences in the sample also encode this CDR3. The chain recombines TRBV5-1 with TRBJ2-1; no reliable D call. Germline V CDR1 and CDR2: SGHRS, YFSETQ. The germline V and J ends were trimmed by 0 bases and 4 bases, with 5 bases remaining between them. The CDR3 loop spans 13 amino acids. The CDR3 is CASSLGGYNEQFF. The DNA for the CDR3 is TGCGCCAGCAGCTTGGGTGGGTACAATGAGCAGTTCTTC.

The table lists this clone with a count of one. The J gene is TRBJ2-3, the V gene TRBV28; a possible D gene is TRBD1 (5 bases). The V gene's germline CDR1 is MDHEN and CDR2 SYDVKM. The CDR3 spans 15 residues. Trimming removed 5 bases at V and 5 bases at J, with 17 bases between. This chain's CDR3 is CASSNKTPGKDTQYF. CDR3 DNA: TGTGCCAGCAGTAACAAAACCCCAGGGAAAGATACGCAGTATTTT.

The CDR3 is CASSLNQYEQYF. The CDR3 DNA sequence: TGTGCCAGCAGCCTAAACCAGTACGAGCAGTACTTC. The chain uses TRBV7-6 and TRBJ2-7, with no clear D. Trimming left V 5 bases short and J 4 bases short, with 9 bases between. Germline V gives CDR1 SGHVS, CDR2 FNYEAQ. This CDR3 has 12 residues.

A remark on this clone: This sample also contains other DNA sequences that code for the same CDR3. The gene calls are TRBV29-1 and TRBJ1-2, with D perhaps TRBD1 (5 bases). The CDR3 is made up of 12 amino acids. Germline assignment: CDR1 SQVTM and CDR2 ANQGSEA. V shed 3 bases and J shed 2 bases, with 7 bases lying between them. The CDR3 bases are TGCAGCGTTGAGCAGGGAAACTATGGCTACACCTTC. Amino acid sequence: CSVEQGNYGYTF.

This clone came up once. The chain has TRBV27 and TRBJ2-7; 8 bases match TRBD1. Germline V gene sequence: CDR1 MNHEY, CDR2 SMNVEV (reference sequence). V shed 0 bases, J shed 0 bases, and the junction held 4 bases outside the gene matches. The CDR3 runs 16 residues. For the CDR3, the DNA is TGTGCCAGCAGTTTATCGACGGGACAGGTCTCCTACGAGCAGTACTTC. Amino acids: CASSLSTGQVSYEQYF.

The CDR3 here is CASMKGQPQHF. As DNA, the CDR3 is TGTGCCAGCATGAAAGGTCAGCCCCAGCATTTT. J is TRBJ1-5 and V is TRBV28; D is undetermined. Trimming took 7 bases from V and 6 from J, leaving 7 bases between them. Germline CDR1 and CDR2: MDHEN and SYDVKM. The CDR3 loop spans 11 amino acids.

The chain uses TRBV2 and TRBJ2-1; D is possibly TRBD2 (6 bases). There are 16 residues in the CDR3. V dropped 7 bases and J dropped 3 bases, with 19 bases sitting between them. Germline CDR1 reads SNHLY; CDR2 reads FYNNEI. The CDR3 loop reads CASIQGGQYRYNEQFF. Written as DNA, the CDR3 is TGTGCCAGCATCCAAGGAGGGCAGTACCGCTACAATGAGCAGTTCTTC.